This is a list of T cell receptor beta chains from one sample in a study of human T cells and chemical hapten exposure. One entry per CDR3 protein results from TCRdb running MiXCR on the RACE reads. There are about 69,000 distinct CDR3 sequences in the sample; under 13% occur only once, and around 6.8% lies in the top ten. Material: whole blood, obtained in connection with sensitization to the hapten diphenylcyclopropenone (DPC). These receptor sequences come from a woman aged 50 to 65 with alopecia areata. Some clones in this sample may be carry-over from other donors' samples. The conserved cysteine and the conserved F or W are not part of the CDR3 here. Each record gives: J gene, V gene, CDR3 length, CDR3 protein.

J gene: TRBJ2-3
V gene: TRBV12-3/TRBV12-4
CDR3 length: 10
CDR3 protein: ASSFLSDTQY

J gene: TRBJ1-1
V gene: TRBV3-1
CDR3 length: 12
CDR3 protein: ASSPGLLNTEAF

J gene: TRBJ1-1
V gene: TRBV12-3/TRBV12-4
CDR3 length: 12
CDR3 protein: ASSFDRGLALAF

J gene: TRBJ1-5
V gene: TRBV19
CDR3 length: 13
CDR3 protein: ASKLQGPSNQPQH

J gene: TRBJ2-1
V gene: TRBV11-2
CDR3 length: 11
CDR3 protein: ASSLERTNEQF

J gene: TRBJ2-2
V gene: TRBV19
CDR3 length: 12
CDR3 protein: ASSTARVAGELF

J gene: TRBJ2-2
V gene: TRBV19
CDR3 length: 10
CDR3 protein: ASSIDAGELF

J gene: TRBJ1-1
V gene: TRBV29-1
CDR3 length: 11
CDR3 protein: SVRQGGNTEAF

J gene: TRBJ1-5
V gene: TRBV19
CDR3 length: 12
CDR3 protein: ASSTWDEDQPQH

J gene: TRBJ1-1
V gene: TRBV15
CDR3 length: 11
CDR3 protein: ATSRDLVTEAF

J gene: TRBJ2-2
V gene: TRBV11-1
CDR3 length: 13
CDR3 protein: ASSFTTTTTGELF

J gene: TRBJ2-7
V gene: TRBV19
CDR3 length: 14
CDR3 protein: ASSMGRGQGSYEQY

J gene: TRBJ2-3
V gene: TRBV5-1
CDR3 length: 10
CDR3 protein: ASSLTFDTQY

J gene: TRBJ1-1
V gene: TRBV6-5
CDR3 length: 12
CDR3 protein: ASSYRGRSTEAF

J gene: TRBJ2-7
V gene: TRBV5-1
CDR3 length: 13
CDR3 protein: ASSADGTGEIGQY

J gene: TRBJ1-5
V gene: TRBV4-1
CDR3 length: 16
CDR3 protein: ASSLTGTGKLPNQPQH

J gene: TRBJ2-2
V gene: TRBV5-1
CDR3 length: 15
CDR3 protein: ASSLDPSGVVSGELF

J gene: TRBJ2-5
V gene: TRBV10-2
CDR3 length: 13
CDR3 protein: ASSDLAGGQETQY

J gene: TRBJ2-7
V gene: TRBV20-1
CDR3 length: 12
CDR3 protein: SASRQGTGAEQY

J gene: TRBJ1-1
V gene: TRBV3-1
CDR3 length: 10
CDR3 protein: ASSRDTAEAF

J gene: TRBJ2-2
V gene: TRBV4-1
CDR3 length: 15
CDR3 protein: ASSPGAGDRLTGELF

J gene: TRBJ2-2
V gene: TRBV21-1
CDR3 length: 18
CDR3 protein: ASSKAPGGLAGEITGELF

J gene: TRBJ2-3
V gene: TRBV28
CDR3 length: 13
CDR3 protein: ASSPSGRAADTQY

J gene: TRBJ2-7
V gene: TRBV5-1
CDR3 length: 12
CDR3 protein: ASSFGTGTYEQY

J gene: TRBJ2-2
V gene: TRBV7-3
CDR3 length: 11
CDR3 protein: VSSRPGAGELF